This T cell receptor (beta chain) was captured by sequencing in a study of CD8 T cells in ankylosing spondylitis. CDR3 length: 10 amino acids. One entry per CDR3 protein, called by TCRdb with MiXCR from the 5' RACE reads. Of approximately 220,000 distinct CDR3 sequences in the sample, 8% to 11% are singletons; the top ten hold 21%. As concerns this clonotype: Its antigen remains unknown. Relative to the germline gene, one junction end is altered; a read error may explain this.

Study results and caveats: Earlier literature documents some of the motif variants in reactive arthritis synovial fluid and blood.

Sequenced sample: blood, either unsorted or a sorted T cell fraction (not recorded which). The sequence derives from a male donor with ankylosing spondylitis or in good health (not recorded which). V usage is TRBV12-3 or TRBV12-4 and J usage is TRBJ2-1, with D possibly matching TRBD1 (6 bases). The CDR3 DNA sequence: TGTGCCAGCAGTTCCAGGGGAATGGTCTTC. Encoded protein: CASSSRGMVF.